The clone carrying this T cell receptor beta chain was recorded only once. The target antigen is unknown. Produced via immunoSEQ multiplex PCR; TCRdb's table is partial and in-frame only. Found here are 400,000 to 600,000 clones, about 96% of them singletons; the top ten hold approximately 0.067%. This specimen belongs to a study of shared clonotypes between healthy human individuals. Background on the study: Donors had three CD4 naive, three CD4 memory, two CD8 naive and one CD8 memory plate apiece. Whole-study findings and limits: Around 5% was the fraction of naive CD4 clonotypes found shared across a handful of donors. Clonotypes not shared had lower generation probabilities than those common to all four donors.

Trimming shortened V by 0 bases and J by 0 bases, and 10 bases separated the two germline ends. Germline V gene sequence: CDR1 SGHRS, CDR2 YFSETQ. The CDR3 has 15 residues. The J gene is TRBJ2-7, the V gene TRBV5-1; D might be TRBD2 (6 bases). This clonotype originated in a woman in her twenties or thirties in good health. Input material: naive CD4+ T cells sorted from blood. The subset denotes: CD45RA+ positively selected. DNA of the CDR3: TGCGCCAGCAGCTTGGAGGAGGGGCTCTCCTACGAGCAGTACTTC. Amino acid sequence: CASSLEEGLSYEQYF.